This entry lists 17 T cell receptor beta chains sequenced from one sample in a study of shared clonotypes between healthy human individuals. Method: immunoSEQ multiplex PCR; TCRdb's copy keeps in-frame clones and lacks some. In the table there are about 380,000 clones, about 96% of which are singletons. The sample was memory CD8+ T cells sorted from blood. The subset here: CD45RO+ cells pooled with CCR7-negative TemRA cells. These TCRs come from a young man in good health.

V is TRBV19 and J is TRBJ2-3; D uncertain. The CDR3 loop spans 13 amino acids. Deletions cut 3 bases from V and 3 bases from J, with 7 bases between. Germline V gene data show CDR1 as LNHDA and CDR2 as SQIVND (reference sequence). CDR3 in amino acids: CASSIDQTDTQYF. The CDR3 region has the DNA TGTGCCAGTAGTATTGACCAGACAGATACGCAGTATTTT. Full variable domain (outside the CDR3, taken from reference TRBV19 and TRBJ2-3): DGGITQSPKYLFRKEGQNVTLSCEQNLNHDAMYWYRQDPGQGLRLIYYSQIVNDFQKGDIAEGYSVSREKKESFPLTVTSAQKNPTAFYLCASSIDQTDTQYFGPGTRLTVL.

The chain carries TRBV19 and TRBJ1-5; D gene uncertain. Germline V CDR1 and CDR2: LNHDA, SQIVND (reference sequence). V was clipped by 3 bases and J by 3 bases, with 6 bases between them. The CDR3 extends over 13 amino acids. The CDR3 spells CASSIRNNQPQHF. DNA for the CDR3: TGTGCCAGTAGTATCCGTAACAATCAGCCCCAGCATTTT.

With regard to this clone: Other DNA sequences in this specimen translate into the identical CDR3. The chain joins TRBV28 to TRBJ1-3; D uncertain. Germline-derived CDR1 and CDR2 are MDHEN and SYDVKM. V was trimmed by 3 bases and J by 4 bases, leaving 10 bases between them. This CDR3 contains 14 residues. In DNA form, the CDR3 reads TGTGCCAGCAGTTTGGGAGGATCAGGAAACACCATATATTTT. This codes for CASSLGGSGNTIYF.

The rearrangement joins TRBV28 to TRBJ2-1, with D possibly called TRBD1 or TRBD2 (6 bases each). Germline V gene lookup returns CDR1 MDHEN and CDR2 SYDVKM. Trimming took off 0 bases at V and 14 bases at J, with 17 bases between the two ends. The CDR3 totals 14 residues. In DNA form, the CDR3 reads TGTGCCAGCAGTTTATGGGCTGTAGGGGGAGGCAAGTTCTTC. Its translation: CASSLWAVGGGKFF.

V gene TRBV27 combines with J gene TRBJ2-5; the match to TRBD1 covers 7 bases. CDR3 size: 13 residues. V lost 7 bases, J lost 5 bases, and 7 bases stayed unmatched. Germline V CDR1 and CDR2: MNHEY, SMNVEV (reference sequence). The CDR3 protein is CASKRQGLETQYF. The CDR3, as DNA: TGTGCCAGCAAACGACAGGGTTTGGAGACCCAGTACTTC.

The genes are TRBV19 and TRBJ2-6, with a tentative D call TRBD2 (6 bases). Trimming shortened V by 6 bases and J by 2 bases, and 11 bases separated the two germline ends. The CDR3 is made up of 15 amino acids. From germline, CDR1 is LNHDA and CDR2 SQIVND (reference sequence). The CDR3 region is CASRVGGTGANVLTF. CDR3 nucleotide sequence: TGTGCCAGTAGAGTTGGAGGGACTGGGGCCAACGTCCTGACTTTC.

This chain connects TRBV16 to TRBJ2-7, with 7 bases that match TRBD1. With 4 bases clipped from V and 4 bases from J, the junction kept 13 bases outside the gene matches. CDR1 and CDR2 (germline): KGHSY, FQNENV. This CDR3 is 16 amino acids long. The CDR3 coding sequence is TGTGCCAGCAGCCTCTCCGGGACAGCCGCCTATTACGAGCAGTACTTC. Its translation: CASSLSGTAAYYEQYF.

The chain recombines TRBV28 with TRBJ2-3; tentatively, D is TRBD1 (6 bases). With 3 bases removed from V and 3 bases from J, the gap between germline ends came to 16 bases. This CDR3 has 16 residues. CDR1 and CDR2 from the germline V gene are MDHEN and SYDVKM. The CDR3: CASSFPTGHQTDTQYF. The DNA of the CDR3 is TGTGCCAGCAGTTTCCCGACGGGACACCAAACAGATACGCAGTATTTT.

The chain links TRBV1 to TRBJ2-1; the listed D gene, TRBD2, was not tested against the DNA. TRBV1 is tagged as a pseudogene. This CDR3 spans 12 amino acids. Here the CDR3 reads CTSSQGGIEQFF. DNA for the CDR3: TGCACCAGCAGCCAAGGAGGGATTGAGCAGTTCTTC.

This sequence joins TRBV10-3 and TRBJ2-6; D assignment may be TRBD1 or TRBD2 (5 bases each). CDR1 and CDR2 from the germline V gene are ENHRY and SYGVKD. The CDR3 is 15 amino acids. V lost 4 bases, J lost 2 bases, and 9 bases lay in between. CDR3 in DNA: TGTGCCATCAGTGGTAGGGGAGCTGGGGCCAACGTCCTGACTTTC. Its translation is CAISGRGAGANVLTF.

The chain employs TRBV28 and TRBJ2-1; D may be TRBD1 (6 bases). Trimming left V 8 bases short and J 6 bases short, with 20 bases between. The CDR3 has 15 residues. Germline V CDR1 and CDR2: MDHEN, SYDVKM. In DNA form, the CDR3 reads TGTGCCAGCCCCCCGGGGCAGGGGCTCTTCAATGAGCAGTTCTTC. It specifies CASPPGQGLFNEQFF.

For the CDR3, the DNA is TGTGCCAGCAGCCCGATAGCCGAGCAGTACTTC. The encoded protein is CASSPIAEQYF. The V gene is TRBV7-9, the J gene TRBJ2-7; no clear D gene. Trimming took off 5 bases at V and 6 bases at J, with 8 bases between the two ends. The CDR3 is 11 residues long. Germline CDR1 reads SEHNR; CDR2 reads FQNEAQ (reference sequence).

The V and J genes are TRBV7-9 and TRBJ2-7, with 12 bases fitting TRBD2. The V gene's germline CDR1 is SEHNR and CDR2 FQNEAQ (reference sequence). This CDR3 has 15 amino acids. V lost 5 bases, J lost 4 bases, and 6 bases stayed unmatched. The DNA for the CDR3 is TGTGCCAGCAGCCCCCGGACTAGCGGGGTATACGAGCAGTACTTC. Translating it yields CASSPRTSGVYEQYF.

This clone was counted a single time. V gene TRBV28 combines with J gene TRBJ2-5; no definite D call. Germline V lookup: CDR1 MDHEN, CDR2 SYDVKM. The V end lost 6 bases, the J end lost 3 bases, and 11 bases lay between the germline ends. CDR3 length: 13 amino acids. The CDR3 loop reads CASRSRFKETQYF. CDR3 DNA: TGTGCCAGCAGGTCACGGTTTAAAGAGACCCAGTACTTC.

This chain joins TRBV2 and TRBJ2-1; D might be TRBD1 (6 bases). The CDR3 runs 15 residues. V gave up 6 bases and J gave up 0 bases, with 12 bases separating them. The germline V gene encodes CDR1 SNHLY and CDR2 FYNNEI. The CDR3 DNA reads TGTGCCAGCAGGCTTGGACAGAGCTCCTACAATGAGCAGTTCTTC. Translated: CASRLGQSSYNEQFF.

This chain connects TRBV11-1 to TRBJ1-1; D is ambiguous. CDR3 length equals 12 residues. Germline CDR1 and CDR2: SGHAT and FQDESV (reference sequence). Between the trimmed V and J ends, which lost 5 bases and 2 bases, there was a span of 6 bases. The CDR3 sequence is CASSGENTEAFF. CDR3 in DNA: TGTGCCAGCAGCGGGGAAAACACTGAAGCTTTCTTT.

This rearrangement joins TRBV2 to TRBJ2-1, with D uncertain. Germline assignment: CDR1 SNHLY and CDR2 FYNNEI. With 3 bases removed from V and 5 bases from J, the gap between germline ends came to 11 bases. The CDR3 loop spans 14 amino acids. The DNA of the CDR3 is TGTGCCAGCAGTGAGTCCCGAGGAGACAATGAGCAGTTCTTC. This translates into CASSESRGDNEQFF.